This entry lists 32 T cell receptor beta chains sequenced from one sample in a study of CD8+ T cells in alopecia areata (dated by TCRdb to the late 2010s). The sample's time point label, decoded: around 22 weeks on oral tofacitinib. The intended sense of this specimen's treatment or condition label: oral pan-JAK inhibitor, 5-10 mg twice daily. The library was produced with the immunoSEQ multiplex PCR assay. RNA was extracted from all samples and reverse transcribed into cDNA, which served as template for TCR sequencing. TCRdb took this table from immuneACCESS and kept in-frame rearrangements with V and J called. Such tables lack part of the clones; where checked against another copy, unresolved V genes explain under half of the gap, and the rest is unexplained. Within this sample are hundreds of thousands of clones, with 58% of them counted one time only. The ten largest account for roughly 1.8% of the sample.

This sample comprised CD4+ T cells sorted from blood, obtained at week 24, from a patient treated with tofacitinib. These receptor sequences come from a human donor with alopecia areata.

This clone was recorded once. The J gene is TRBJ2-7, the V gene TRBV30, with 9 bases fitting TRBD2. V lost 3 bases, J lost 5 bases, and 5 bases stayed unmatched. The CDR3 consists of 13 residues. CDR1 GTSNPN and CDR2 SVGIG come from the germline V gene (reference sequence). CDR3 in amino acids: CAWRAGGPHEQYF. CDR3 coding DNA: TGTGCCTGGAGGGCGGGGGGGCCCCACGAGCAGTACTTC.

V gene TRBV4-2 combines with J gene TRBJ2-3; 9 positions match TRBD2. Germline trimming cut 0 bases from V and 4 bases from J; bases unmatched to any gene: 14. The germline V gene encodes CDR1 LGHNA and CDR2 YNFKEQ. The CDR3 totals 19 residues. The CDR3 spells CASSQEPRRLAGSADTQYF. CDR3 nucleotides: TGTGCCAGCAGCCAAGAGCCTCGCCGTCTAGCGGGGAGCGCAGATACGCAGTATTTT.

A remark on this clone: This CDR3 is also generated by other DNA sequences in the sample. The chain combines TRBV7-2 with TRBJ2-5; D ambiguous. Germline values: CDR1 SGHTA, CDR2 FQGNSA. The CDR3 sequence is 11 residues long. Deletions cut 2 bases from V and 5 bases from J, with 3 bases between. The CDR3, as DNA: TGTGCCAGCAGCTTAAGCGAGACCCAGTACTTC. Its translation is CASSLSETQYF.

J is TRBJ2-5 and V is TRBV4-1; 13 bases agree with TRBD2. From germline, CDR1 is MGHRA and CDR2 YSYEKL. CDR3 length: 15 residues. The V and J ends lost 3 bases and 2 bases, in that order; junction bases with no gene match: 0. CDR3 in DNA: TGCGCCAGCAGCCAGGGACTAGCGGGGCAAGAGACCCAGTACTTC. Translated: CASSQGLAGQETQYF.

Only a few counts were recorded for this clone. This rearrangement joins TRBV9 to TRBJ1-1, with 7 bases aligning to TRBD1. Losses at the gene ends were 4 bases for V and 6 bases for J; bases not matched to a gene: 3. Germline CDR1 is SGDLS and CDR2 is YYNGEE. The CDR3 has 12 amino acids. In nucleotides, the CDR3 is TGTGCCAGCAGCCCCACAGGGGCTGAAGCTTTCTTT. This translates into CASSPTGAEAFF. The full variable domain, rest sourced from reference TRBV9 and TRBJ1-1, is DSGVTQTPKHLITATGQRVTLRCSPRSGDLSVYWYQQSLDQGLQFLIQYYNGEERAKGNILERFSAQQFPDLHSELNLSSLELGDSALYFCASSPTGAEAFFGQGTRLTVV.

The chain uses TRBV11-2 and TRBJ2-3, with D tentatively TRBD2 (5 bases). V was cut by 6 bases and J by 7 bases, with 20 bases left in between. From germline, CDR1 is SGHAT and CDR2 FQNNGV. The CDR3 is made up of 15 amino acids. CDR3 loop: CASRPKIGLSNTQYF. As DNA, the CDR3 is TGTGCCAGCAGACCTAAGATCGGACTGTCCAATACGCAGTATTTT.

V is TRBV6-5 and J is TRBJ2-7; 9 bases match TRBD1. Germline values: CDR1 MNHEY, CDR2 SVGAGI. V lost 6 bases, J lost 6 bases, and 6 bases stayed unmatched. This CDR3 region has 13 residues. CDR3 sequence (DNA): TGTGCCAGCAGGGAAACAGGGGGCGGCGAGCAGTACTTC. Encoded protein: CASRETGGGEQYF.

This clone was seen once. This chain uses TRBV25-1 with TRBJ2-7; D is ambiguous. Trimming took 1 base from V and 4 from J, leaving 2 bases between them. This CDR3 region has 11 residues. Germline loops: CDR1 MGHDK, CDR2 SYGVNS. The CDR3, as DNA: TGTGCCAGCAGTGAATCTTACGAGCAGTACTTC. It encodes CASSESYEQYF.

This CDR3 is CASSQDAGYGYTF. For the CDR3, the DNA is TGCGCCAGCAGCCAAGATGCGGGCTATGGCTACACCTTC. The chain has TRBV4-1 and TRBJ1-2; no clear D gene. Trimming took off 0 bases at V and 4 bases at J, with 6 bases between the two ends. CDR3 length equals 13 residues. Germline CDR1 and CDR2: MGHRA and YSYEKL.

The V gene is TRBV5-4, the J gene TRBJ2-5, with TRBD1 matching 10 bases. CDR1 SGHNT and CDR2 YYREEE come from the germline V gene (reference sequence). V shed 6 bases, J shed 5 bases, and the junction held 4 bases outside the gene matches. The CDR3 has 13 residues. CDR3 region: CASTMDRGETQYF. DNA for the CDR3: TGTGCCAGCACCATGGACAGGGGGGAGACCCAGTACTTC.

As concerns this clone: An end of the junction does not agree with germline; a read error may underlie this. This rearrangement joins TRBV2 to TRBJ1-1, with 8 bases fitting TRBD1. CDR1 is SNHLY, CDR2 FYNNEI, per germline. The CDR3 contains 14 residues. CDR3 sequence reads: CASREDRGNTEAFF. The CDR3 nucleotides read TGTGCCAGCAGGGAAGACAGGGGCAACACTGAAGCTTTCTTT.

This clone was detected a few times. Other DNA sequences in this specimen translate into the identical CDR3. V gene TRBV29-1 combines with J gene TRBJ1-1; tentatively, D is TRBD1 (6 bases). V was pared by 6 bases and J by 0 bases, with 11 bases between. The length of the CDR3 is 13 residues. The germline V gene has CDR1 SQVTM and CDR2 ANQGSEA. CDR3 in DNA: TGCAGCGTCGACAGGCTTTTGAACACTGAAGCTTTCTTT. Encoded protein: CSVDRLLNTEAFF.

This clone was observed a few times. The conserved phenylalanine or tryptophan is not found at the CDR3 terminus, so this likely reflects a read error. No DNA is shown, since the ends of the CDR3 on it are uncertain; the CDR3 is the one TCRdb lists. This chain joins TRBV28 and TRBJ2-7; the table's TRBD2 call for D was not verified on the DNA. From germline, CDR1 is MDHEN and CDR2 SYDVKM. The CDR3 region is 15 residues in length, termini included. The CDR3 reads CASSEGGLAGGPLPI.

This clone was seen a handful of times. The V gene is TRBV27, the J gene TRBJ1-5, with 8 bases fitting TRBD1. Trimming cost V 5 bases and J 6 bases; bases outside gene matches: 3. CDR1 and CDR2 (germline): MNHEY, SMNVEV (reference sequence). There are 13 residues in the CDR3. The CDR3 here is CASSGQGSQPQHF. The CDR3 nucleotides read TGTGCCAGCAGTGGACAGGGAAGTCAGCCCCAGCATTTT.

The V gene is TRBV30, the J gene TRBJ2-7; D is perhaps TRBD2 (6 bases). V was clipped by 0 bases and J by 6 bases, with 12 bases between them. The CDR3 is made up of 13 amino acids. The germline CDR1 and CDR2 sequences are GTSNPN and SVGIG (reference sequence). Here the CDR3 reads CAWSVRLGVEQYF. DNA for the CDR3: TGTGCCTGGAGTGTACGACTAGGGGTCGAGCAGTACTTC.

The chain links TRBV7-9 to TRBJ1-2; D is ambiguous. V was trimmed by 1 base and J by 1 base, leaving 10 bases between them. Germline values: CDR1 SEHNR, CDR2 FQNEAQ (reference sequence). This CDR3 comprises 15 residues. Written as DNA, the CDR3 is TGTGCCAGCAGCTTAGGTTCACTGGTTAACTATGGCTACACCTTC. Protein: CASSLGSLVNYGYTF.

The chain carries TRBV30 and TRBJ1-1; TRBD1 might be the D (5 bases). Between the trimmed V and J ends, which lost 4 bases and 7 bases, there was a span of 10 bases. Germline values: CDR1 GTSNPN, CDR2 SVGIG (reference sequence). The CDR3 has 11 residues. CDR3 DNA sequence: TGTGCCTGGACTACCAGGGTTGAAGCTTTCTTT. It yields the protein CAWTTRVEAFF.

CDR3 in amino acids: CASNKGRGRGVQETQYF. The CDR3 bases are TGTGCCAGCAATAAAGGGCGCGGCAGGGGGGTCCAAGAGACCCAGTACTTC. The chain links TRBV28 to TRBJ2-5; weak D call: TRBD1 (7 bases). V was cut by 7 bases and J by 1 base, with 22 bases left in between. This CDR3 contains 17 residues. CDR1 and CDR2 (germline): MDHEN, SYDVKM.

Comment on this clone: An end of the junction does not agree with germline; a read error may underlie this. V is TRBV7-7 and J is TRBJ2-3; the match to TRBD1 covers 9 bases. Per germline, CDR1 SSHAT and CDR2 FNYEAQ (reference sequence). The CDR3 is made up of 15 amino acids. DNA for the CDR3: TGTGCTAGCAGCCGGGGACAGGGCGAGGCAGATACGCAGTATTTT. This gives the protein CASSRGQGEADTQYF.

The CDR3, as DNA: TGTGCCAGCAGCTTTAGGGAGACAGGGGGCGCGGATACGCAGTATTTT. It encodes CASSFRETGGADTQYF. The genes are TRBV7-9 and TRBJ2-3; 10 bases align to TRBD1. In germline, CDR1 is SEHNR, CDR2 FQNEAQ (reference sequence). The V segment lost 3 bases and the J segment 6 bases; nucleotides outside the gene matches: 9. The CDR3 contains 16 residues.

DNA for the CDR3: TGTGCCAGCAGTGAAAACGGGTTGGTTGGCTACACCTTC. Its translation is CASSENGLVGYTF. The gene calls are TRBV2 and TRBJ1-2; no definite D call. V lost 2 bases and J lost 7, with 11 bases in between. The CDR3 covers 13 residues. Germline lookup yields CDR1 SNHLY and CDR2 FYNNEI.

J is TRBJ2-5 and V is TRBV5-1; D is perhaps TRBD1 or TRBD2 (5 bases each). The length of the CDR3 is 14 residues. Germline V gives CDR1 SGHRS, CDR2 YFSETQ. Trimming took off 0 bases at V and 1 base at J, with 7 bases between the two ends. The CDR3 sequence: CASSLDGAQETQYF. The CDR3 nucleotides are TGCGCCAGCAGCTTGGACGGGGCCCAAGAGACCCAGTACTTC.

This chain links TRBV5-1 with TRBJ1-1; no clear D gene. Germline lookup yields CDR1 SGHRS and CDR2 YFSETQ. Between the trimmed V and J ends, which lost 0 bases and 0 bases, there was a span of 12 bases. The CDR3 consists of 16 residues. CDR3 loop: CASSLVASSMNTEAFF. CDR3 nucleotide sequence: TGCGCCAGCAGCTTGGTCGCATCTTCCATGAACACTGAAGCTTTCTTT.

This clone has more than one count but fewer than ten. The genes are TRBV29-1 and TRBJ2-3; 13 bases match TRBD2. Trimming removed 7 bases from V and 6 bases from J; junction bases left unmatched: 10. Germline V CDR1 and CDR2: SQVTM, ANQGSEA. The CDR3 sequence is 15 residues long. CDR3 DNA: TGCAGCGCTACGACTAGCGGGGGGCTCGTGGATACGCAGTATTTT. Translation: CSATTSGGLVDTQYF.

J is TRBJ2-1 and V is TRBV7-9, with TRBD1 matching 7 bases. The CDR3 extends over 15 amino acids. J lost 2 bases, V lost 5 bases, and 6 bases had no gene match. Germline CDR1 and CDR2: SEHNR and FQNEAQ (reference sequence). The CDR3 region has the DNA TGTGCCAGCAGCCCCCCGGGACAGACCTACAATGAGCAGTTCTTC. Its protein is CASSPPGQTYNEQFF.

CDR3 region: CASRNRDGSNQPQHF. In nucleotides, the CDR3 is TGTGCCAGTAGAAACAGGGACGGGAGCAATCAGCCCCAGCATTTT. This chain links TRBV19 with TRBJ1-5; tentatively, D is TRBD1 (6 bases). Germline V gene sequence: CDR1 LNHDA, CDR2 SQIVND (reference sequence). The germline V and J ends were trimmed by 6 bases and 1 base, with 13 bases remaining between them. The CDR3 extends over 15 amino acids.

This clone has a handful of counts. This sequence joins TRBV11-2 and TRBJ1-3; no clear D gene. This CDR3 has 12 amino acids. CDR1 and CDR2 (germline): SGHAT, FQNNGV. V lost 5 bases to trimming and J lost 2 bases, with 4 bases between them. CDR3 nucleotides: TGTGCCAGCAGCAGAACTGGAAACACCATATATTTT. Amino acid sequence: CASSRTGNTIYF. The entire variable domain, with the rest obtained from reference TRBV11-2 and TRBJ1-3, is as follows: EAGVAQSPRYKIIEKRQSVAFWCNPISGHATLYWYQQILGQGPKLLIQFQNNGVVDDSQLPKDRFSAERLKGVDSTLKIQPAKLEDSAVYLCASSRTGNTIYFGEGSWLTVV.

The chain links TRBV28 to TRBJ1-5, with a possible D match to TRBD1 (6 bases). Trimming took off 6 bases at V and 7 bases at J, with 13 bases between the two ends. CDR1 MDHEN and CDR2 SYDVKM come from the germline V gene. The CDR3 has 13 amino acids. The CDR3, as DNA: TGTGCCAGCAGGAGGGGGTTTTCCCAGCCCCAGCATTTT. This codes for CASRRGFSQPQHF.

CDR3 sequence (DNA): TGTGCTAGTGGTTTGGTCTCACCCCTCCACTTT. Encoded protein: CASGLVSPLHF. J is TRBJ1-6 and V is TRBV12-5; D gene uncertain. The ends were cut back, 0 bases at V and 10 bases at J, with 1 base in the middle. Per germline, CDR1 LGHNT and CDR2 FRNRAP. This CDR3 has 11 amino acids.

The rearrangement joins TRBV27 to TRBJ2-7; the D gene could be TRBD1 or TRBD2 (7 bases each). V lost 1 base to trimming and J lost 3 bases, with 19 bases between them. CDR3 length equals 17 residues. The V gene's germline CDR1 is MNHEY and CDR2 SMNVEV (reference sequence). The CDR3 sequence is CASSLFGEGAFFYEQYF. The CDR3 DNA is TGTGCCAGCAGTTTATTCGGGGAGGGGGCCTTCTTCTACGAGCAGTACTTC.

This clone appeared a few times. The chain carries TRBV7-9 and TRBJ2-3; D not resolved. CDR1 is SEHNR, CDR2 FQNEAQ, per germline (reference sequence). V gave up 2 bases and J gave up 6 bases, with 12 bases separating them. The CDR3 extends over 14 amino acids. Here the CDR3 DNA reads TGTGCCAGCAGCTTAAGTCCGATCGGGGATACGCAGTATTTT. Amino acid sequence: CASSLSPIGDTQYF.

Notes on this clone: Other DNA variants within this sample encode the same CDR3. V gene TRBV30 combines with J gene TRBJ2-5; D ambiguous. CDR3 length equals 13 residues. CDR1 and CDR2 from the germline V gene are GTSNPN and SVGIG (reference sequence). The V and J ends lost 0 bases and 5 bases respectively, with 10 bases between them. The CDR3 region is CAWSVPGGETQYF. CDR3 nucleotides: TGTGCCTGGAGTGTTCCAGGCGGCGAGACCCAGTACTTC.